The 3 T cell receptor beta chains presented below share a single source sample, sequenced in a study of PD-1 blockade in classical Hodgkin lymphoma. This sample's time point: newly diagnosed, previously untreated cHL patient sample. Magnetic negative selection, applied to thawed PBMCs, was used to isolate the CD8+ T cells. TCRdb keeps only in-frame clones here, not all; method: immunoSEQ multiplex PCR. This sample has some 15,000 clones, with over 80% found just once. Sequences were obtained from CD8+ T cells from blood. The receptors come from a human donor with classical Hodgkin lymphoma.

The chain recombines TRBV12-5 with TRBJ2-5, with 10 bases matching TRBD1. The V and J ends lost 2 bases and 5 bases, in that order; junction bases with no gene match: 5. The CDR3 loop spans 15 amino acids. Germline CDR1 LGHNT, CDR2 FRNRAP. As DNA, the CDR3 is TGTGCTAGTGGTTTGCTCGGGGACAGGGGTGAGACCCAGTACTTC. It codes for CASGLLGDRGETQYF.

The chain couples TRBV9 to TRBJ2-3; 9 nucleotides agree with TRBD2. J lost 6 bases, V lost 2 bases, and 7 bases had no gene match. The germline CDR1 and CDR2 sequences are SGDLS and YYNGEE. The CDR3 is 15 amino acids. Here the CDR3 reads CASSVAGGRDDTQYF. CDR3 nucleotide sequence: TGTGCCAGCAGCGTCGCGGGAGGGCGGGACGATACGCAGTATTTT. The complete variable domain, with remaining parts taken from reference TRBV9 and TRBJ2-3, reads DSGVTQTPKHLITATGQRVTLRCSPRSGDLSVYWYQQSLDQGLQFLIQYYNGEERAKGNILERFSAQQFPDLHSELNLSSLELGDSALYFCASSVAGGRDDTQYFGPGTRLTVL.

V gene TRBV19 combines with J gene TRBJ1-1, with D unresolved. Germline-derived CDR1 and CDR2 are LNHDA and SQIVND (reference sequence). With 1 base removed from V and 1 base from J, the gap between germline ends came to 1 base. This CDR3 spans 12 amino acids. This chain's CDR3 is CASSIGNTEAFF. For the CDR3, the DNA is TGTGCCAGTAGTATAGGGAACACTGAAGCTTTCTTT.